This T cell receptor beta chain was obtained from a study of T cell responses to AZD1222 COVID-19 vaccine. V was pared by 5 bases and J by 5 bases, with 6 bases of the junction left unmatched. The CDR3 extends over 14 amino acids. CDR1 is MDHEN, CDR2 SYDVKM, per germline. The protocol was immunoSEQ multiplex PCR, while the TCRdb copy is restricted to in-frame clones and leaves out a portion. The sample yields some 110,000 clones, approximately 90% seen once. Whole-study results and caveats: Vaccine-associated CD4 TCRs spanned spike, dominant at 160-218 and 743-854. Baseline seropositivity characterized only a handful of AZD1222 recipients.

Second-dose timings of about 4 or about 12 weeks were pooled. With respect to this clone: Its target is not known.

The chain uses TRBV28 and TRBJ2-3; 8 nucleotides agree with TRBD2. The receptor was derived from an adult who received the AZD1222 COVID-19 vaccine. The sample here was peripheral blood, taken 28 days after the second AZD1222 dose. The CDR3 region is CASSPGGHVDTQYF. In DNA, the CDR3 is TGTGCCAGCAGTCCGGGGGGGCATGTAGATACGCAGTATTTT.